This T cell receptor (beta chain) was sequenced during a study of T cell repertoires in cytomegalovirus infection. Across the whole study: In the study, CMV epitopes included recently identified HLA-C-restricted and well-studied HLA-B-restricted ones. Public TCR beta signatures were indicative of both CMV infection and a matching HLA type. General study findings and limits: Cumulative frequency of public TCR beta families picked out carriers of CMV plus the relevant HLA. The response measured ex vivo was dominated by TCR beta clonotypes (HLA-C-restricted and CMV-specific).

With regard to this clonotype: Its cognate antigen is unknown.

From the reads, TCRdb called clonotypes with MiXCR, one entry per CDR3 protein. The sample consists of roughly 920,000 distinct CDR3 sequences, roughly 30% of them appearing once. The germline V and J ends were trimmed by 2 bases and 3 bases, with 13 bases remaining between them. This CDR3 contains 15 residues. Germline assignment: CDR1 MNHEY and CDR2 SVGAGI. The receptor comes from a human donor in good health (CMV status not recorded). Some clones in this sample may be carry-over from other donors' samples. V and J are TRBV6-5 and TRBJ2-5; D is uncertain. The sample in question was cultured CD8+ T cells from PBMCs, obtained from culture after CMV antigen stimulation. CDR3 in DNA: TGTGCCAGCAGTTACGGGTGGGGTAGGGAAGAGACCCAGTACTTC. It is translated as CASSYGWGREETQYF.